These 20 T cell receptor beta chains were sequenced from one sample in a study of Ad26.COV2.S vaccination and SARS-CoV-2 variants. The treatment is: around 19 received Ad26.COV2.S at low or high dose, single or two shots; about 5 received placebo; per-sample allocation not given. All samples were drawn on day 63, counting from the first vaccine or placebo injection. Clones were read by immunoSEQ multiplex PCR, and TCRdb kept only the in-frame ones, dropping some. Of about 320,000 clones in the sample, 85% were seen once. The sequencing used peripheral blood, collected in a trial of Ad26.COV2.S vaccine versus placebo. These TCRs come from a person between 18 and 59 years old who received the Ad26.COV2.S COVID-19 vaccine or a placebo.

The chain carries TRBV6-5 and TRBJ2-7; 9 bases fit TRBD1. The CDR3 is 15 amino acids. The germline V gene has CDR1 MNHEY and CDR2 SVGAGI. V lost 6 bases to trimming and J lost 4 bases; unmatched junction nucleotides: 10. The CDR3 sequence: CASRPGGDREYEQYF. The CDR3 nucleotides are TGTGCCAGCAGACCTGGGGGGGACAGGGAGTACGAGCAGTACTTC.

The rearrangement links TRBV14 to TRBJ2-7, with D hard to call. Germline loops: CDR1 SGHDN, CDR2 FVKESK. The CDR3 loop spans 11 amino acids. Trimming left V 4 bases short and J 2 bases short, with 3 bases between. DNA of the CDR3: TGTGCCAGCAGCCGGGCCTACGAGCAGTACTTC. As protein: CASSRAYEQYF.

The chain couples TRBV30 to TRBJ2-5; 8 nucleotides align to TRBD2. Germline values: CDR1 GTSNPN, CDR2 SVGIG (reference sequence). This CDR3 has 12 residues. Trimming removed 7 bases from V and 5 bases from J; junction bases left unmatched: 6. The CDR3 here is CAFNSGAETQYF. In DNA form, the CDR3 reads TGTGCCTTTAATAGCGGGGCGGAGACCCAGTACTTC.

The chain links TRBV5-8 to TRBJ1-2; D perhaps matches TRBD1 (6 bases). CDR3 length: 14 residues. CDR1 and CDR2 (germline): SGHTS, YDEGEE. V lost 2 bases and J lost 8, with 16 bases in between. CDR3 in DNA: TGTGCCAGCAGCTTAACGGGACAACTTGGGGGCTACACCTTC. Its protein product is CASSLTGQLGGYTF. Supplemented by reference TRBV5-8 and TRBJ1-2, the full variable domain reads EAGVTQSPTHLIKTRGQQATLRCSPISGHTSVYWYQQALGLGLQFLLWYDEGEERNRGNFPPRFSGRQFPNYSSELNVNALELEDSALYLCASSLTGQLGGYTFGSGTRLTVV.

The CDR3 loop reads CASTNRDTQYF. The CDR3, as DNA: TGTGCCAGCACGAACAGGGATACGCAGTATTTT. The J gene is TRBJ2-3, the V gene TRBV2; a possible D gene is TRBD1 (5 bases). The CDR3 is 11 residues long. Germline CDR1 and CDR2: SNHLY and FYNNEI. V gave up 7 bases and J gave up 6 bases, with 8 bases separating them. The whole variable domain, filled in from reference TRBV2 and TRBJ2-3, reads EPEVTQTPSHQVTQMGQEVILRCVPISNHLYFYWYRQILGQKVEFLVSFYNNEISEKSEIFDDQFSVERPDGSNFTLKIRSTKLEDSAMYFCASTNRDTQYFGPGTRLTVL.

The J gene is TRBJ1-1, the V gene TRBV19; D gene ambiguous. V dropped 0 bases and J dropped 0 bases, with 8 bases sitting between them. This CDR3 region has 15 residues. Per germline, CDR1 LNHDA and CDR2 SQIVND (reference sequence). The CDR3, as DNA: TGTGCCAGTAGTATAGATCCAGTCTTGAACACTGAAGCTTTCTTT. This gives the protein CASSIDPVLNTEAFF. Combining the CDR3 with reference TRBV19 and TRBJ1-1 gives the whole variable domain DGGITQSPKYLFRKEGQNVTLSCEQNLNHDAMYWYRQDPGQGLRLIYYSQIVNDFQKGDIAEGYSVSREKKESFPLTVTSAQKNPTAFYLCASSIDPVLNTEAFFGQGTRLTVV.

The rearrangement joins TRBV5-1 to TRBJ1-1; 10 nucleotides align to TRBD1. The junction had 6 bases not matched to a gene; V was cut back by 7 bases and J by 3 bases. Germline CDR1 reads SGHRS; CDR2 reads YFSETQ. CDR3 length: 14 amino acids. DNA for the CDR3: TGCGCCAGCGGCCGGGACAGGGGTGACACTGAAGCTTTCTTT. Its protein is CASGRDRGDTEAFF.

The CDR3 is CASSYSTGNIQYF. The CDR3 DNA is TGTGCCAGCAGTTACTCGACAGGGAACATTCAGTACTTC. The J gene is TRBJ2-4, the V gene TRBV6-6; 7 bases fit TRBD1. The CDR3 contains 13 residues. Losses at the gene ends were 0 bases for V and 7 bases for J; bases not matched to a gene: 0. Germline V gene data show CDR1 as MNHNY and CDR2 as SVGAGI (reference sequence).

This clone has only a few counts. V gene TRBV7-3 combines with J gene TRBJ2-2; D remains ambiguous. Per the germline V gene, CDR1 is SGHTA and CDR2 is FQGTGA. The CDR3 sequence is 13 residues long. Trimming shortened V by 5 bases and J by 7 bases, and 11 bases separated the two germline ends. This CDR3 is CASSQTVNGELFF. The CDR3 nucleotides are TGTGCCAGCAGCCAAACAGTTAACGGGGAGCTGTTTTTT.

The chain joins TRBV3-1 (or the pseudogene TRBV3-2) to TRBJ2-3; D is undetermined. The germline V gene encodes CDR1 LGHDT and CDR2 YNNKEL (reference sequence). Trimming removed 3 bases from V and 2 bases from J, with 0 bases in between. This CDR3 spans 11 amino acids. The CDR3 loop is CASSHTDTQYF. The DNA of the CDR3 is TGTGCCAGCAGCCACACAGATACGCAGTATTTT.

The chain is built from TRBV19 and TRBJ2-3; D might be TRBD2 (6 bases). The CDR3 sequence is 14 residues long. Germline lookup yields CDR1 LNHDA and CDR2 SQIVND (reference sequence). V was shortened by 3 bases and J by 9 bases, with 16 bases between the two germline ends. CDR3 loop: CASSIVLAEATQYF. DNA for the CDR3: TGTGCCAGTAGTATTGTCTTAGCGGAAGCCACGCAGTATTTT.

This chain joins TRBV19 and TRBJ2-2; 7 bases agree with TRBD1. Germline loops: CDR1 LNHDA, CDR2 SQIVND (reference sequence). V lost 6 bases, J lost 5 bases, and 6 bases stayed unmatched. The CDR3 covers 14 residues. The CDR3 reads CASSNRGGTGELFF. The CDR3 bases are TGTGCCAGTAGCAACAGGGGCGGGACCGGGGAGCTGTTTTTT.

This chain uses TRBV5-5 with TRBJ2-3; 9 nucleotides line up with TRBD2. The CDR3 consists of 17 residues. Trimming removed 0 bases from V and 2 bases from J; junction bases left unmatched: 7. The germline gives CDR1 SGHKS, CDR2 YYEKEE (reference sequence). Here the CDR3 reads CASSLAIGGGVTDTQYF. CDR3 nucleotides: TGTGCCAGCAGCTTGGCCATTGGCGGGGGGGTCACAGATACGCAGTATTTT. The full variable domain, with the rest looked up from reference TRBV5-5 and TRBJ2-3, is DAGVTQSPTHLIKTRGQQVTLRCSPISGHKSVSWYQQVLGQGPQFIFQYYEKEERGRGNFPDRFSARQFPNYSSELNVNALLLGDSALYLCASSLAIGGGVTDTQYFGPGTRLTVL.

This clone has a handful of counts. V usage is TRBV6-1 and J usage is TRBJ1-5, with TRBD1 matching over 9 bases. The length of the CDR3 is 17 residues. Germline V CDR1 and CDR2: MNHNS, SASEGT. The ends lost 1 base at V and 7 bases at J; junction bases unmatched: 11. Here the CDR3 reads CASSEGTGVGGGQPQHF. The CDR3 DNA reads TGTGCCAGCAGTGAAGGGACAGGGGTGGGTGGTGGGCAGCCCCAGCATTTT.

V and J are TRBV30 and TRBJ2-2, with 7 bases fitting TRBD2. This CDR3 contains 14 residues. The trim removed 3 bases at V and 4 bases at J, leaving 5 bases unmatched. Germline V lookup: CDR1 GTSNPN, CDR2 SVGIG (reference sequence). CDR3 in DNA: TGTGCCTGGAGCGTCCCGGGGGGCACCGGGGAGCTGTTTTTT. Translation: CAWSVPGGTGELFF.

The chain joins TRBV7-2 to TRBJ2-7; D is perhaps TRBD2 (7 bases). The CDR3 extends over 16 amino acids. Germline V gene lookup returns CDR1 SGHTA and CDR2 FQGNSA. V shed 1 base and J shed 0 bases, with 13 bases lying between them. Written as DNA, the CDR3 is TGTGCCAGCAGCTTAGTGGGGGGGCCCCGCTCCTACGAGCAGTACTTC. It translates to CASSLVGGPRSYEQYF. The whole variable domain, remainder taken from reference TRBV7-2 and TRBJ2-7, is GAGVSQSPSNKVTEKGKDVELRCDPISGHTALYWYRQSLGQGLEFLIYFQGNSAPDKSGLPSDRFSAERTGGSVSTLTIQRTQQEDSAVYLCASSLVGGPRSYEQYFGPGTRLTVT.

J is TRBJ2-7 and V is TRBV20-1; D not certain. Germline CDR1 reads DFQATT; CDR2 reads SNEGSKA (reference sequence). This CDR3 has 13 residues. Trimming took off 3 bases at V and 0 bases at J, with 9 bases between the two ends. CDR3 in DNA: TGCAGTGCTAGTGGTCTCCTCTCCTACGAGCAGTACTTC. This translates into CSASGLLSYEQYF.

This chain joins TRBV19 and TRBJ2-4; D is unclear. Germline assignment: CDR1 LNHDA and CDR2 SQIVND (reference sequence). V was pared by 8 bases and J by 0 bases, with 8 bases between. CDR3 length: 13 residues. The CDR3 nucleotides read TGTGCCAGTGGAGAATTAGCCAAAAACATTCAGTACTTC. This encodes CASGELAKNIQYF.

The CDR3 DNA follows: TGCGCCAGCAGTCAACGGACTTGGACAGTTAATTCACCCCTCCACTTT. Translating it yields CASSQRTWTVNSPLHF. The chain recombines TRBV23-1 with TRBJ1-6; D possibly corresponds to TRBD1 (6 bases). TRBV23-1 falls under the ORF class, with uncertain function. Trimming pared 2 bases from V and 6 bases from J, leaving 14 bases between. CDR3 length: 16 residues.

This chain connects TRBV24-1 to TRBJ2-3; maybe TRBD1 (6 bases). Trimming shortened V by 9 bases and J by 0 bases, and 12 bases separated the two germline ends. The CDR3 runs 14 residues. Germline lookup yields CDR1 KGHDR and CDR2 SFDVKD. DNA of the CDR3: TGTGCCACCGGGGGCAGTTCTAGCACAGATACGCAGTATTTT. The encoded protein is CATGGSSSTDTQYF.